This T cell receptor (beta chain) was profiled in a study of cytomegalovirus exposure and HLA in healthy donors. Study-wide findings and caveats: In vitro work confirmed that three CMV-associated chains recognize CMV antigens. Cytomegalovirus-associated status was assigned to fewer than 200 TCR beta chains.

Notes on this clone: Its specificity is not known.

The repertoire was sequenced with immunoSEQ multiplex PCR; TCRdb's copy has only in-frame clones and lacks some. The sample lists roughly 310,000 clones, around 90% occurring once. This TCR came from a man younger than 40 in good health and CMV-seronegative. What was sequenced was PBMCs.

CDR3 nucleotide sequence: TGTGCCAGCAGCTCGCAGGGTGGAAGCAATCAGCCCCAGCATTTT. Translation: CASSSQGGSNQPQHF. J is TRBJ1-5 and V is TRBV7-2; weak D call: TRBD1 (5 bases). Trimming stripped 4 bases from V and 1 base from J, with 11 bases between. The germline CDR1 and CDR2 sequences are SGHTA and FQGNSA. CDR3 length equals 15 residues.